This T cell receptor (beta chain) was captured in a study of blood T cells in healthy people across ages. Study as a whole: Every two T cells gave about one barcoded beta molecule via template switching.

With a J-beta primer mix and a sample-barcoded 5' primer, a second PCR ran 7 to 11 cycles. MiXCR, run by TCRdb on the 5' RACE reads, gives a single entry per CDR3 protein. The data hold some 1.8 million distinct CDR3 sequences, with roughly two fifths observed a single time. Germline lookup yields CDR1 LGHNA and CDR2 YSLEER. With V trimmed by 0 bases and J by 3 bases, 11 bases remained unmatched. This CDR3 comprises 18 residues. This chain links TRBV4-3 with TRBJ2-1, with 7 bases fitting TRBD2. This receptor was taken from a human donor in good health. The source material was blood. As DNA, the CDR3 is TGCGCCAGCAGCCAAGAGACCCAAGTGGGCGGGGGCTACAATGAGCAGTTCTTC. It yields the protein CASSQETQVGGGYNEQFF.